This T cell receptor (beta chain) was observed in a study of T cell responses to AZD1222 COVID-19 vaccine. Overall study context: Both about-4-week and about-12-week second-dose recipients were combined. Study outcomes and limitations: In a largely white British group with more females than males, clonal diversity was possibly underestimated. Two AZD1222 administrations were followed by greater Spike-specific TCR breadth and depth.

CDR3 length: 18 amino acids. V was trimmed by 0 bases and J by 3 bases, leaving 19 bases between them. Concerning this clone itself: Its antigen is not identified.

The assay was immunoSEQ multiplex PCR, and TCRdb's table has in-frame clones only and misses some. The data hold roughly 120,000 clones, with 80% to 90% observed a single time. Specimen: peripheral blood, collected on day 0 of AZD1222 vaccination. The source is an adult in good health. This chain connects TRBV23-1 to TRBJ2-3; D gene unclear. TRBV23-1 is an open reading frame, and its role is uncertain. The CDR3 sequence: CASSQSETSEGITDTQYF. CDR3 nucleotides: TGCGCCAGCAGTCAATCTGAGACCTCTGAAGGGATAACAGATACGCAGTATTTT.